The T cell receptor beta chain described here comes from a study of T cell responses to AZD1222 COVID-19 vaccine. Only in-frame clones appear in the TCRdb table, and some are missing; sequencing was by immunoSEQ multiplex PCR. The table lists approximately 110,000 clones, 86% of them singletons. Per germline, CDR1 LNHDA and CDR2 SQIVND (reference sequence). Trimming cost V 3 bases and J 6 bases, with 9 bases left between them. The CDR3 has 12 amino acids. The receptor comes from an adult in good health. The V and J genes are TRBV19 and TRBJ2-7, with D perhaps matching TRBD1 (5 bases). This specimen was peripheral blood, taken on day 0 of AZD1222 vaccination. The CDR3 region is CASSIGALEQYF. Written as DNA, the CDR3 is TGTGCCAGTAGTATTGGGGCACTCGAGCAGTACTTC.